Below are 25 T cell receptor beta chains sequenced from a single sample in a study of blood T cell repertoires in COVID-19. Assay: immunoSEQ multiplex PCR; the TCRdb copy retains only in-frame clones and omits some. Found here are 260,000 or so clones, about 80% of them singletons; the top ten hold 3.6%. Sequencing was carried out using PBMCs or T cells enriched from blood (not recorded which). The source of these receptors is a woman aged 40 to 49 who had been exposed to COVID-19.

In this sample, this clone turned up once. This chain uses TRBV7-2 with TRBJ2-2; 9 nucleotides match TRBD1. Germline V gene data show CDR1 as SGHTA and CDR2 as FQGNSA. The CDR3 is made up of 16 amino acids. V shed 5 bases, J shed 6 bases, and the junction held 10 bases outside the gene matches. The CDR3 coding sequence is TGTGCCAGCAGCCTTAGACAGGGGGGATATTCCGGGGAGCTGTTTTTT. This encodes CASSLRQGGYSGELFF.

This chain links TRBV7-2 with TRBJ2-1; D is unresolved. V lost 1 base to trimming and J lost 3 bases, with 10 bases between them. There are 15 residues in the CDR3. CDR1 and CDR2 from the germline V gene are SGHTA and FQGNSA. CDR3 nucleotide sequence: TGTGCCAGCAGCTTAGGCTGGGCCAACTACAATGAGCAGTTCTTC. Amino acids: CASSLGWANYNEQFF.

This clone was recorded a few times. V and J are TRBV4-1 and TRBJ2-7; D is uncertain. Trimming took off 3 bases at V and 5 bases at J, with 8 bases between the two ends. The CDR3 loop spans 12 amino acids. Per the germline V gene, CDR1 is MGHRA and CDR2 is YSYEKL. The CDR3 region has the DNA TGCGCCAGCAGCCATGATGGCAACGAGCAGTACTTC. This codes for CASSHDGNEQYF.

The V gene is TRBV6-5, the J gene TRBJ1-2; D might be TRBD1 (6 bases). The V gene's germline CDR1 is MNHEY and CDR2 SVGAGI. V was shortened by 4 bases and J by 8 bases, with 17 bases between the two germline ends. CDR3 length equals 14 residues. In nucleotides, the CDR3 is TGTGCCAGCAGTTCTCGACAGGTTATGGGGGGCTACACCTTC. Translating gives CASSSRQVMGGYTF.

The V and J genes are TRBV7-3 and TRBJ1-1, with D unclear. Germline CDR1 SGHTA, CDR2 FQGTGA. V lost 1 base to trimming and J lost 1 base, with 4 bases between them. This CDR3 has 13 residues. The CDR3 sequence: CASSLRQNTEAFF. CDR3 nucleotides: TGTGCCAGCAGCTTAAGACAGAACACTGAAGCTTTCTTT.

The rearrangement links TRBV7-9 to TRBJ2-1; D uncertain. The ends were cut back, 3 bases at V and 5 bases at J, with 11 bases in the middle. CDR1 is SEHNR, CDR2 FQNEAQ, per germline (reference sequence). The CDR3 runs 14 residues. Here the CDR3 DNA reads TGTGCCAGCAGCTTCGAACAGAAAAACAATGAGCAGTTCTTC. Protein product: CASSFEQKNNEQFF. Full variable domain (remainder filled in from reference TRBV7-9 and TRBJ2-1): DTGVSQNPRHKITKRGQNVTFRCDPISEHNRLYWYRQTLGQGPEFLTYFQNEAQLEKSRLLSDRFSAERPKGSFSTLEIQRTEQGDSAMYLCASSFEQKNNEQFFGPGTRLTVL.

CDR3 sequence (DNA): TGTGCCAGCAGTCGGAGCAGCGACGAGCAGTACTTC. Translation: CASSRSSDEQYF. V gene TRBV6-6 combines with J gene TRBJ2-7; D call uncertain. The germline V gene encodes CDR1 MNHNY and CDR2 SVGAGI (reference sequence). The CDR3 consists of 12 residues. V lost 5 bases to trimming and J lost 5 bases, with 10 bases between them.

The gene calls are TRBV10-3 and TRBJ2-3, with TRBD2 matching over 7 bases. The CDR3 contains 13 residues. The V and J ends lost 7 bases and 5 bases, in that order; junction bases with no gene match: 6. Germline loops: CDR1 ENHRY, CDR2 SYGVKD. Here the CDR3 reads CAITGGGGDTQYF. The CDR3 coding sequence is TGTGCCATCACTGGCGGGGGTGGAGATACGCAGTATTTT.

The rearrangement joins TRBV27 to TRBJ2-6; no clear D. Germline CDR1 MNHEY, CDR2 SMNVEV (reference sequence). The CDR3 is made up of 15 amino acids. With 8 bases removed from V and 4 bases from J, the gap between germline ends came to 15 bases. For the CDR3, the DNA is TGTGCCAGCCTAAACCCCGGGTCCGGGGCCAACGTCCTGACTTTC. Residues: CASLNPGSGANVLTF.

The chain uses TRBV28 and TRBJ1-5; 7 bases match TRBD1. The length of the CDR3 is 16 residues. With 4 bases clipped from V and 9 bases from J, the junction kept 15 bases outside the gene matches. The germline CDR1 and CDR2 sequences are MDHEN and SYDVKM. The CDR3 sequence is CASSSSESRGMGPQHF. CDR3 coding DNA: TGTGCCAGCAGTTCATCAGAGAGCAGGGGGATGGGGCCCCAGCATTTT.

This chain links TRBV9 with TRBJ1-2; D is uncertain. Looked up from germline, CDR1 is SGDLS and CDR2 is YYNGEE. Trimming pared 3 bases from V and 5 bases from J, leaving 14 bases between. This CDR3 is 14 amino acids long. CDR3 region: CASSAPGRGYGYTF. The DNA for the CDR3 is TGTGCCAGCAGCGCCCCGGGTCGGGGATATGGCTACACCTTC.

The chain is built from TRBV6-4 and TRBJ2-2, with D tentatively TRBD1 (6 bases). Germline V gene data show CDR1 as MRHNA and CDR2 as SNTAGT. V lost 3 bases, J lost 0 bases, and 14 bases lay in between. The CDR3 is 17 residues long. The DNA of the CDR3 is TGTGCCAGCAGTGATTGGGGGCCCCCCGCGAACACCGGGGAGCTGTTTTTT. Amino acid sequence: CASSDWGPPANTGELFF.

The chain carries TRBV29-1 and TRBJ2-1; TRBD2 aligns across 14 bases. Germline V gene data show CDR1 as SQVTM and CDR2 as ANQGSEA. The CDR3 is made up of 15 amino acids. Unmatched junction bases numbered 5, after V lost 3 bases and J lost 7 bases. The CDR3 sequence is CSVEIGTSGGNEQFF. CDR3 sequence (DNA): TGCAGCGTTGAGATCGGGACTAGCGGGGGTAATGAGCAGTTCTTC.

The table lists this clone with a few counts. The chain combines TRBV19 with TRBJ1-1, with 9 bases that match TRBD1. Germline trimming cut 4 bases from V and 5 bases from J; bases unmatched to any gene: 8. The germline V gene encodes CDR1 LNHDA and CDR2 SQIVND (reference sequence). There are 15 residues in the CDR3. The CDR3 sequence: CASSNPYRGRTEAFF. CDR3 bases: TGTGCCAGTAGTAACCCCTACAGGGGGCGAACTGAAGCTTTCTTT.

The chain recombines TRBV7-2 with TRBJ2-7, with 10 bases lining up with TRBD2. The CDR3 extends over 15 amino acids. V was clipped by 4 bases and J by 7 bases; unmatched bases: 10. Per the germline V gene, CDR1 is SGHTA and CDR2 is FQGNSA. The CDR3 sequence is CASSSGGSGGGEQYF. CDR3 DNA: TGTGCCAGCAGCTCCGGAGGGAGCGGGGGGGGTGAGCAGTACTTC. The complete variable domain, with remaining parts taken from reference TRBV7-2 and TRBJ2-7, reads GAGVSQSPSNKVTEKGKDVELRCDPISGHTALYWYRQSLGQGLEFLIYFQGNSAPDKSGLPSDRFSAERTGGSVSTLTIQRTQQEDSAVYLCASSSGGSGGGEQYFGPGTRLTVT.

The rearrangement joins TRBV6-1 to TRBJ1-5; D not resolved. Germline V gene data show CDR1 as MNHNS and CDR2 as SASEGT. The CDR3 is 15 residues long. V lost 3 bases and J 4 bases, leaving 13 bases between the germline ends. CDR3 sequence: CASSDAGAGNQPQHF. DNA of the CDR3: TGTGCCAGCAGTGACGCGGGTGCGGGGAATCAGCCCCAGCATTTT.

This sequence joins TRBV27 and TRBJ2-1; a possible D gene is TRBD1 (6 bases). The CDR3 totals 15 residues. Between the trimmed V and J ends, which lost 2 bases and 0 bases, there was a span of 8 bases. From germline, CDR1 is MNHEY and CDR2 SMNVEV (reference sequence). DNA of the CDR3: TGTGCCAGCAGTTTAAGGGGGAGCTCCTACAATGAGCAGTTCTTC. This codes for CASSLRGSSYNEQFF.

This chain connects TRBV19 to TRBJ2-1; D perhaps matches TRBD1 (5 bases). V lost 3 bases, J lost 7 bases, and 10 bases lay in between. Germline CDR1 reads LNHDA; CDR2 reads SQIVND (reference sequence). The CDR3 totals 13 residues. CDR3 region: CASSIQGRNEQFF. Written as DNA, the CDR3 is TGTGCCAGTAGTATTCAGGGAAGGAATGAGCAGTTCTTC.

The gene calls are TRBV25-1 and TRBJ2-1; perhaps TRBD2 as D (6 bases). V lost 4 bases and J 7 bases, leaving 11 bases between the germline ends. CDR1 MGHDK and CDR2 SYGVNS come from the germline V gene. The CDR3 contains 13 residues. In DNA form, the CDR3 reads TGTGCCAGCAGTGGGGCGGGACGGAATGAGCAGTTCTTC. This translates into CASSGAGRNEQFF. The full variable domain, rest sourced from reference TRBV25-1 and TRBJ2-1, is EADIYQTPRYLVIGTGKKITLECSQTMGHDKMYWYQQDPGMELHLIHYSYGVNSTEKGDLSSESTVSRIRTEHFPLTLESARPSHTSQYLCASSGAGRNEQFFGPGTRLTVL.

This sequence joins TRBV7-6 and TRBJ2-7, with 8 bases lining up with TRBD2. The V gene end was trimmed by 4 bases and the J gene end by 2 bases; junction bases not matched to a gene: 7. The CDR3 is made up of 15 amino acids. Germline V gene sequence: CDR1 SGHVS, CDR2 FNYEAQ. CDR3: CASSSRTSPTYEQYF. DNA of the CDR3: TGTGCCAGCAGCTCCCGGACTAGCCCGACCTACGAGCAGTACTTC.

V usage is TRBV5-6 and J usage is TRBJ2-1, with D possibly being TRBD2 (6 bases). The V and J ends lost 1 base and 9 bases respectively, with 14 bases between them. Looked up from germline, CDR1 is SGHDT and CDR2 is YYEEEE. The CDR3 totals 14 residues. In DNA form, the CDR3 reads TGTGCCAGCAGCTTGCCTAGCGAGGAGGGTGAGCAGTTCTTC. The encoded protein is CASSLPSEEGEQFF.

The rearrangement uses TRBV28 and TRBJ2-3, with TRBD2 matching over 16 bases. With 6 bases clipped from V and 5 bases from J, the junction kept 11 bases outside the gene matches. This CDR3 contains 18 residues. The germline CDR1 and CDR2 sequences are MDHEN and SYDVKM. The CDR3 spells CASSPDPGLAGGRDTQYF. For the CDR3, the DNA is TGTGCCAGCAGCCCTGACCCGGGACTAGCGGGGGGGCGAGATACGCAGTATTTT.

The chain links TRBV18 to TRBJ2-1, with 9 bases fitting TRBD2. Germline values: CDR1 KGHSH, CDR2 LQKENI. V shed 3 bases, J shed 6 bases, and the junction held 6 bases outside the gene matches. The CDR3 extends over 15 amino acids. As DNA, the CDR3 is TGTGCCAGCTCACCGGGCGGGGGGGCGGTCAATGAGCAGTTCTTC. Translating gives CASSPGGGAVNEQFF.

The chain links TRBV4-2 to TRBJ1-2; no clear D gene. V lost 0 bases, J lost 4 bases, and 6 bases lay in between. Looked up from germline, CDR1 is LGHNA and CDR2 is YNFKEQ. The CDR3 covers 13 residues. The CDR3 here is CASSQEQSYGYTF. CDR3 nucleotides: TGTGCCAGCAGCCAAGAACAAAGCTATGGCTACACCTTC.

The chain recombines TRBV7-2 with TRBJ2-2; D is perhaps TRBD1 (6 bases). The CDR3 has 16 amino acids. The V and J ends lost 1 base and 1 base respectively, with 10 bases between them. Germline V gene lookup returns CDR1 SGHTA and CDR2 FQGNSA. This CDR3 reads CASSLGGQGNTGELFF. The CDR3 region has the DNA TGTGCCAGCAGCTTAGGGGGGCAGGGGAACACCGGGGAGCTGTTTTTT.